The clone carrying this TCR beta chain has more than one count but fewer than ten. Its antigen is still unknown. The data were taken from a study of CD8 T cells in ankylosing spondylitis. General study findings and limits: The study looked at matched synovial fluid samples from ankylosing spondylitis patients. Disease-linked clones were reported to be significantly enriched there. A motif in TCR beta, a set of 8 or 9 highly homologous variants, appeared characteristic of ankylosing spondylitis blood. Clones linked to the disease showed a CD8+ phenotype. They occurred at relatively low frequencies in peripheral blood. Before this, some motif variants had been reported in reactive arthritis synovial fluid and blood.

There are 16 residues in the CDR3. The germline V gene has CDR1 ENHRY and CDR2 SYGVKD. J was trimmed by 1 base and V by 2 bases; bases with no gene match: 5. Quantitative 5'-RACE with molecular barcodes was used to make the TCR beta libraries. Via MiXCR, TCRdb re-called the 5' RACE reads, giving one row per CDR3 protein. The sample has more than 600,000 distinct CDR3 sequences; 15% to 20% are singletons. The receptor was derived from a male donor with ankylosing spondylitis. Sequenced input: blood, either unsorted or a sorted T cell fraction (not recorded which). V is TRBV10-3 and J is TRBJ1-2, with 9 positions matching TRBD1. The CDR3 loop reads CAISETGQGFNYGYTF. CDR3 DNA: TGTGCCATCAGTGAGACGGGACAGGGATTTAACTATGGCTACACCTTC.